This entry is about one TCR beta chain. Germline V gene data show CDR1 as LGHNA and CDR2 as YSLEER. The V end was cut by 5 bases, the J end by 4 bases, with 9 bases between. The CDR3 consists of 13 residues. The data derive from a study of blood T cell repertoires in COVID-19. Turning to the study itself: Acute-phase and convalescent COVID-19 samples originated in the United States, Italy and Spain. From T cells, B-cell-depleted T cells, or PBMCs came the material, which was cDNA or gDNA.

Original processing notes: Amplification with reference gene primers provided the estimates of nucleated cell counts. The repertoire was sequenced with immunoSEQ multiplex PCR; TCRdb's copy has only in-frame clones and lacks some. V, J and clone size derive from that table, while D and trimming were established from the DNA sequence. The sample contains approximately 100,000 clones, around 89% of which appear only once. The clonotype originates from a human donor with acute or convalescent COVID-19. The donor label of this sample is uncertain. Sequenced sample: peripheral blood. The chain has TRBV4-3 and TRBJ1-5; D unclear. CDR3 nucleotides: TGCGCCAGCAGCAGCGAGAGAAATCAGCCCCAGCATTTT. As protein: CASSSERNQPQHF.